Each of the 9 T cell receptor beta chains below was sequenced from the same sample in a study of Ad26.COV2.S vaccination and SARS-CoV-2 variants. Treatment described: roughly 18 received Ad26.COV2.S at low or high dose, single or two shots; roughly five received placebo; per-sample allocation not given. Each sample was drawn 63 days after the first injection (of vaccine or placebo). The assay was immunoSEQ multiplex PCR, and TCRdb's table has in-frame clones only and misses some. This sample has about 680,000 clones; about 90% occur once, and the top ten carry nearly 1.5%. The source was peripheral blood, collected in a trial of Ad26.COV2.S vaccine versus placebo. The receptors stem from a person aged 18-65 years who received the Ad26.COV2.S COVID-19 vaccine or a placebo.

This chain joins TRBV19 and TRBJ2-3; TRBD1 matches 9 bases. V was pared by 3 bases and J by 2 bases, with 12 bases of the junction left unmatched. The CDR3 is 18 residues long. The germline gives CDR1 LNHDA, CDR2 SQIVND (reference sequence). The CDR3 region has the DNA TGTGCCAGTAGTATTTCTGCTTGGGACAGGGCCCTCACAGATACGCAGTATTTT. This sequence encodes CASSISAWDRALTDTQYF.

The CDR3 DNA sequence: TGTGCCATCAGTGAACAGGGGGCCTATAATTCACCCCTCCACTTT. Amino acids: CAISEQGAYNSPLHF. The rearrangement joins TRBV10-3 to TRBJ1-6; 8 nucleotides agree with TRBD1. Per the germline V gene, CDR1 is ENHRY and CDR2 is SYGVKD. Germline trimming cut 3 bases from V and 2 bases from J; bases unmatched to any gene: 0. This CDR3 has 15 amino acids.

The table lists this clone with a few counts. The CDR3 spells CSVLEGTFSYEQYF. For the CDR3, the DNA is TGCAGCGTTCTCGAGGGTACATTCTCCTACGAGCAGTACTTC. The genes are TRBV29-1 and TRBJ2-7; weak D call: TRBD2 (5 bases). Trimming stripped 5 bases from V and 0 bases from J, with 14 bases between. Looked up from germline, CDR1 is SQVTM and CDR2 is ANQGSEA. The CDR3 is 14 amino acids.

This chain links TRBV11-3 with TRBJ2-1, with D maybe TRBD1 (7 bases). The CDR3 runs to 15 residues. The ends were cut back, 5 bases at V and 10 bases at J, with 21 bases in the middle. Germline-derived CDR1 and CDR2 are SGHNT and YENEEA. The CDR3, as DNA: TGTGCCAGCAGCCACCGGGACAGTGCGGGGTGGGAGCAGTTCTTC. It yields the protein CASSHRDSAGWEQFF.

The V call is TRBV6-2 or TRBV6-3, the J call TRBJ2-1; a weak D match, TRBD1 (5 bases). The germline CDR1 and CDR2 sequences are MNHEY and SVGEGT. The V and J ends lost 6 bases and 0 bases respectively, with 12 bases between them. CDR3 length: 15 amino acids. CDR3 sequence: CASSRQFFSYNEQFF. CDR3 nucleotides: TGTGCCAGCAGCAGACAGTTCTTCTCCTACAATGAGCAGTTCTTC.

The rearrangement links TRBV2 to TRBJ2-7; D remains unclear. Trimming shortened V by 2 bases and J by 0 bases, and 8 bases separated the two germline ends. Germline CDR1 reads SNHLY; CDR2 reads FYNNEI. The CDR3 extends over 14 amino acids. CDR3 nucleotide sequence: TGTGCCAGCAGTGAACAGGCGATCTCCTACGAGCAGTACTTC. Translation: CASSEQAISYEQYF.

V is TRBV27 and J is TRBJ1-1; TRBD1 might be the D (6 bases). The CDR3 is made up of 13 amino acids. V lost 4 bases and J 11 bases, leaving 17 bases between the germline ends. From germline, CDR1 is MNHEY and CDR2 SMNVEV (reference sequence). CDR3 bases: TGTGCCAGCAGTTCACAGGGCTCCCAGGGGGCTTTCTTT. The encoded protein is CASSSQGSQGAFF.

This chain joins TRBV7-6 and TRBJ2-3; D is undetermined. From germline, CDR1 is SGHVS and CDR2 FNYEAQ. V was trimmed by 4 bases and J by 2 bases, leaving 10 bases between them. The CDR3 runs to 14 residues. The chain's CDR3 is CASSSASVTDTQYF. CDR3 sequence (DNA): TGTGCCAGCAGCTCCGCCAGTGTCACAGATACGCAGTATTTT.

V and J are TRBV7-2 and TRBJ1-1; D remains ambiguous. With 4 bases removed from V and 4 bases from J, the gap between germline ends came to 10 bases. This CDR3 spans 13 amino acids. Per the germline V gene, CDR1 is SGHTA and CDR2 is FQGNSA. Here the CDR3 reads CASSSLGITEAFF. CDR3 nucleotides: TGTGCCAGCAGCTCCTTGGGGATCACTGAAGCTTTCTTT. Drawing the rest from reference TRBV7-2 and TRBJ1-1, the complete variable domain is GAGVSQSPSNKVTEKGKDVELRCDPISGHTALYWYRQSLGQGLEFLIYFQGNSAPDKSGLPSDRFSAERTGGSVSTLTIQRTQQEDSAVYLCASSSLGITEAFFGQGTRLTVV.